The 21 T cell receptor beta chains below were found in one sample sequenced in a study of blood T cell repertoires in COVID-19 (dated by TCRdb to 2018 to 2021). Libraries were made using the immunoSEQ multiplex PCR assay. Entries here come from immuneACCESS through TCRdb and include only in-frame sequences with V and J called. Some clones fail to appear in such tables; in the studies checked, an unresolved V gene covers under half of the shortfall, and the cause of the remainder is unknown. A total of 150,000 to 200,000 clones appear in this sample, roughly 90% of them only once. The top ten clonotypes cover about 3% of the sample. The sample was peripheral blood. All receptors come from a man in his 60s with acute or convalescent COVID-19.

The V gene is TRBV5-4, the J gene TRBJ2-2; D may be TRBD1 (6 bases). The V end lost 0 bases, the J end lost 7 bases, and 25 bases lay between the germline ends. Germline V gene data show CDR1 as SGHNT and CDR2 as YYREEE (reference sequence). There are 19 residues in the CDR3. The CDR3 region is CASSLEKGEQGSRDGELFF. DNA for the CDR3: TGTGCCAGCAGCTTGGAAAAGGGGGAGCAGGGGTCAAGGGACGGGGAGCTGTTTTTT.

The chain couples TRBV27 to TRBJ1-6, with a tentative D call TRBD1 (5 bases). V was cut by 4 bases and J by 10 bases, with 14 bases left in between. CDR1 MNHEY and CDR2 SMNVEV come from the germline V gene (reference sequence). The CDR3 runs 14 residues. The CDR3 loop is CASSYQGSRSPLHF. CDR3 DNA sequence: TGTGCCAGCAGTTATCAGGGTAGCCGGTCACCCCTCCACTTT.

A single count supports this clone. DNA of the CDR3: TGTGCCAGTAGTATCGAGCGTGGCGGGACAGCGTCCTACGAGCAGTACTTC. It is translated as CASSIERGGTASYEQYF. The chain uses TRBV19 and TRBJ2-7, with D perhaps TRBD1 (7 bases). Trimming removed 3 bases from V and 1 base from J, with 19 bases in between. This CDR3 contains 17 residues. Germline V lookup: CDR1 LNHDA, CDR2 SQIVND (reference sequence).

This chain connects TRBV19 to TRBJ2-3; perhaps TRBD2 as D (6 bases). Germline CDR1 reads LNHDA; CDR2 reads SQIVND (reference sequence). This CDR3 region has 15 residues. With 0 bases removed from V and 2 bases from J, the gap between germline ends came to 9 bases. In DNA, the CDR3 is TGTGCCAGTAGTATAGACGGAGGGGACACAGATACGCAGTATTTT. This encodes CASSIDGGDTDTQYF. Variable domain in full (rest from reference TRBV19 and TRBJ2-3): DGGITQSPKYLFRKEGQNVTLSCEQNLNHDAMYWYRQDPGQGLRLIYYSQIVNDFQKGDIAEGYSVSREKKESFPLTVTSAQKNPTAFYLCASSIDGGDTDTQYFGPGTRLTVL.

The chain carries TRBV7-2 and TRBJ2-1; 9 bases fit TRBD2. The junction had 7 bases not matched to a gene; V was cut back by 0 bases and J by 7 bases. Germline CDR1 reads SGHTA; CDR2 reads FQGNSA. The CDR3 covers 16 residues. The CDR3 DNA is TGTGCCAGCAGCTTAGCGCAAGCGGGGGGAATGAATGAGCAGTTCTTC. It encodes CASSLAQAGGMNEQFF.

The chain is built from TRBV5-1 and TRBJ2-7; 10 bases are a match to TRBD1. Trimming took 2 bases from V and 12 from J; bases not matched to a gene: 8. Germline CDR1 and CDR2: SGHRS and YFSETQ. The CDR3 runs to 13 residues. CDR3 sequence reads: CASSFRQGAQGYF. The CDR3 DNA reads as TGCGCCAGCAGCTTCCGACAGGGGGCGCAGGGGTACTTC.

This rearrangement joins TRBV5-1 to TRBJ1-3; TRBD1 is a possible D gene (5 bases). The CDR3 is made up of 16 amino acids. Germline CDR1 SGHRS, CDR2 YFSETQ. The V end was cut by 3 bases, the J end by 0 bases, with 13 bases between. Here the CDR3 reads CASSSSTASSGNTIYF. The CDR3 coding sequence is TGCGCCAGCAGCTCCTCGACAGCAAGCTCTGGAAACACCATATATTTT.

The chain has TRBV5-5 and TRBJ2-4; TRBD1 might be the D (6 bases). Per germline, CDR1 SGHKS and CDR2 YYEKEE (reference sequence). This CDR3 has 14 amino acids. Trimming stripped 4 bases from V and 1 base from J, with 9 bases between. The CDR3 loop reads CASSTQGAKNIQYF. The CDR3 region has the DNA TGTGCCAGCAGCACGCAGGGGGCCAAAAACATTCAGTACTTC.

This chain uses TRBV12-5 with TRBJ2-2, with D possibly matching TRBD2 (5 bases). The CDR3 loop spans 14 amino acids. V gave up 0 bases and J gave up 4 bases, with 6 bases separating them. Germline-derived CDR1 and CDR2 are LGHNT and FRNRAP. The CDR3 protein is CASGLVRGTGELFF. The CDR3, as DNA: TGTGCTAGTGGTTTGGTACGGGGCACCGGGGAGCTGTTTTTT.

V gene TRBV3-1 (or the pseudogene TRBV3-2) combines with J gene TRBJ1-3; 11 nucleotides align to TRBD1. The CDR3 is 18 amino acids. The V gene end was trimmed by 5 bases and the J gene end by 3 bases; junction bases not matched to a gene: 12. Germline V CDR1 and CDR2: LGHDT, YNNKEL (reference sequence). CDR3 protein: CASSTRTGGDVIGNTIYF. The CDR3 DNA sequence: TGTGCCAGCAGCACACGGACAGGGGGCGACGTGATTGGAAACACCATATATTTT.

The gene calls are TRBV2 and TRBJ1-5; D remains ambiguous. Trimming took off 4 bases at V and 0 bases at J, with 10 bases between the two ends. Germline-derived CDR1 and CDR2 are SNHLY and FYNNEI. The CDR3 covers 15 residues. The CDR3 here is CASSGGGYSNQPQHF. CDR3 nucleotide sequence: TGTGCCAGCAGTGGTGGCGGGTATAGCAATCAGCCCCAGCATTTT.

This chain's CDR3 is CAWSYGQGAYYEQYF. The CDR3 coding sequence is TGTGCCTGGAGTTACGGACAGGGCGCCTATTACGAGCAGTACTTC. The chain recombines TRBV30 with TRBJ2-7; the match to TRBD1 covers 8 bases. There are 15 residues in the CDR3. With V trimmed by 2 bases and J by 4 bases, 10 bases remained unmatched. In germline, CDR1 is GTSNPN, CDR2 SVGIG (reference sequence).

This clone was found once. J is TRBJ2-5 and V is TRBV9, with 8 bases aligning to TRBD1. V trimming: 3 bases; J trimming: 3 bases; junction bases outside the gene matches: 4. CDR1 is SGDLS, CDR2 YYNGEE, per germline. The CDR3 is 14 residues long. The CDR3 DNA reads TGTGCCAGCAGCGACGCGACAGGGGAAGAGACCCAGTACTTC. Encoded protein: CASSDATGEETQYF. Drawing the rest from reference TRBV9 and TRBJ2-5, the complete variable domain is DSGVTQTPKHLITATGQRVTLRCSPRSGDLSVYWYQQSLDQGLQFLIQYYNGEERAKGNILERFSAQQFPDLHSELNLSSLELGDSALYFCASSDATGEETQYFGPGTRLLVL.

The V call is TRBV19, the J call TRBJ2-1; D is uncertain. The V and J ends lost 10 bases and 7 bases respectively, with 20 bases between them. The CDR3 runs 14 residues. Germline loops: CDR1 LNHDA, CDR2 SQIVND (reference sequence). Written as DNA, the CDR3 is TGTGCCACCTCCCCACTCCCCAGAGGAAATGAGCAGTTCTTC. It is translated as CATSPLPRGNEQFF.

The chain employs TRBV9 and TRBJ1-6, with 7 positions matching TRBD1. The germline gives CDR1 SGDLS, CDR2 YYNGEE. The CDR3 has 14 amino acids. After removal of 0 bases from V and 8 bases from J, the junction contained 2 bases not matched to a gene. DNA of the CDR3: TGTGCCAGCAGCGTAGGAGGGGGCTATTCACCCCTCCACTTT. Encoded protein: CASSVGGGYSPLHF.

The chain combines TRBV4-3 with TRBJ1-2, with unresolved D. This CDR3 region has 16 residues. V lost 2 bases to trimming and J lost 4 bases, with 17 bases between them. Per the germline V gene, CDR1 is LGHNA and CDR2 is YSLEER. CDR3 sequence (DNA): TGCGCCAGCAGCCAATTGCTGGGAGCCAGGATCTATGGCTACACCTTC. The encoded protein is CASSQLLGARIYGYTF.

The CDR3 region has the DNA TGTGCCAGCAGTTCCTGGACAGGGAACGGAAACACCATATATTTT. Translated: CASSSWTGNGNTIYF. This sequence joins TRBV6-2 or TRBV6-3 and TRBJ1-3; 8 bases agree with TRBD1. Germline lookup yields CDR1 MNHEY and CDR2 SVGEGT. V gave up 4 bases and J gave up 4 bases; unmatched junction bases: 6. This CDR3 has 15 amino acids.

The rearrangement uses TRBV6-5 and TRBJ1-2; 9 nucleotides match TRBD1. The CDR3 consists of 14 residues. In germline, CDR1 is MNHEY, CDR2 SVGAGI. V trimming: 4 bases; J trimming: 4 bases; junction bases outside the gene matches: 4. The CDR3 loop is CASSSTGQGYGYTF. CDR3 bases: TGTGCCAGCAGTTCCACGGGACAGGGCTATGGCTACACCTTC.

The V gene is TRBV2, the J gene TRBJ1-1, with TRBD1 identical over 7 bases. V lost 5 bases, J lost 5 bases, and 8 bases stayed unmatched. The CDR3 has 14 residues. Germline V CDR1 and CDR2: SNHLY, FYNNEI. Here the CDR3 DNA reads TGTGCCAGCAGTAGAGACAGGGCTGAGACTGAAGCTTTCTTT. It encodes CASSRDRAETEAFF.

The rearrangement joins TRBV2 to TRBJ1-2, with D uncertain. The CDR3 sequence is 14 residues long. V was clipped by 1 base and J by 3 bases, with 9 bases between them. Germline CDR1 and CDR2: SNHLY and FYNNEI. In DNA form, the CDR3 reads TGTGCCAGCAGTGAAGAAAGCCCCCACTATGGCTACACCTTC. It translates to CASSEESPHYGYTF.

The chain couples TRBV10-3 to TRBJ1-5; no definite D call. Germline V CDR1 and CDR2: ENHRY, SYGVKD. The germline V and J ends were trimmed by 4 bases and 7 bases, with 11 bases remaining between them. This CDR3 region has 13 residues. Here the CDR3 reads CAISGQDGQPQHF. CDR3 DNA sequence: TGTGCCATCAGTGGGCAGGATGGGCAGCCCCAGCATTTT.